This is a list of T cell receptor beta chains from one sample in a study of shared clonotypes between healthy human individuals. TCRdb's copy holds only in-frame clones and misses some; the assay was immunoSEQ multiplex PCR. Among about 960,000 clones listed, more than 75% were seen once. Sequencing was carried out using memory CD4+ T cells sorted from blood. All receptors come from a man younger than 35 in good health. Both conserved end residues are part of each CDR3. D genes are given only for firm matches. Where a row states a size, it is once, few, many or the class of an expanded clone; other rows omit it.

v_call: TRBV2
j_call: TRBJ2-2
d_call: TRBD1
clone_size: .
cdr3_nt: TGTGCCAGCAGTTTCGGGACAGGGGTGCTACCGTTCAACACCGGGGAGCTGTTTTTT
cdr3_aa: CASSFGTGVLPFNTGELFF

v_call: TRBV6-1
j_call: TRBJ2-3
d_call: .
clone_size: .
cdr3_nt: TGTGCCAGCAGTGATAGCGTTGGTACGCAGTATTTT
cdr3_aa: CASSDSVGTQYF

v_call: TRBV7-9
j_call: TRBJ1-6
d_call: .
clone_size: .
cdr3_nt: TGTGCCAGCAGCCCAGGACAGCGTACACCCCTCCACTTT
cdr3_aa: CASSPGQRTPLHF

v_call: TRBV27
j_call: TRBJ1-1
d_call: TRBD1
clone_size: once
cdr3_nt: TGTGCCAGCGGAATGACAGGGAGGACTGAAGCTTTCTTT
cdr3_aa: CASGMTGRTEAFF

v_call: TRBV2
j_call: TRBJ1-2
d_call: TRBD1
clone_size: .
cdr3_nt: TGTGCCAGCGGGGACAGGGGCTACTATGGCTACACCTTC
cdr3_aa: CASGDRGYYGYTF

v_call: TRBV6-1
j_call: TRBJ2-5
d_call: .
clone_size: .
cdr3_nt: TGTGCCAGCAGTGAAGCGAATAGAGGAAAAAAAGAGACCCAGTACTTC
cdr3_aa: CASSEANRGKKETQYF

v_call: TRBV11-1
j_call: TRBJ1-5
d_call: TRBD1
clone_size: .
cdr3_nt: TGTGCCAGCAGCTTATTCGTCGGGACAGGGGACATAAGCAATCAGCCCCAGCATTTT
cdr3_aa: CASSLFVGTGDISNQPQHF

v_call: TRBV5-1
j_call: TRBJ1-2
d_call: .
clone_size: .
cdr3_nt: TGCGCCAGCAGCCCCGACGGGGGGGGCGCAGAATATGGCTACACCTTC
cdr3_aa: CASSPDGGGAEYGYTF

v_call: TRBV7-2
j_call: TRBJ2-7
d_call: .
clone_size: .
cdr3_nt: TGTGCCAGCAGCTTAAGTTACTACGAGCAGTACTTC
cdr3_aa: CASSLSYYEQYF

v_call: TRBV18
j_call: TRBJ2-3
d_call: .
clone_size: .
cdr3_nt: TGTGCCAGCTCACCAAATAAGGGTGCTGATACGCAGTATTTT
cdr3_aa: CASSPNKGADTQYF

v_call: TRBV28
j_call: TRBJ2-3
d_call: .
clone_size: .
cdr3_nt: TGTGCCACCCTATCCGTGGCGGGTGCGCAGTATTTT
cdr3_aa: CATLSVAGAQYF

v_call: TRBV30
j_call: TRBJ1-2
d_call: .
clone_size: .
cdr3_nt: TGTGCCTGGAGTTCACAGGGATCAACGGGCTACACCTTC
cdr3_aa: CAWSSQGSTGYTF

v_call: TRBV5-5
j_call: TRBJ2-2
d_call: .
clone_size: .
cdr3_nt: TGTGCCAGCAGCTTTCTAACCGGGGAGCTGTTTTTT
cdr3_aa: CASSFLTGELFF

v_call: TRBV9
j_call: TRBJ2-7
d_call: .
clone_size: once
cdr3_nt: TGTGCCAGCAGCGTAGAGGCGGCCCGCTCCTACGAGCAGTACTTC
cdr3_aa: CASSVEAARSYEQYF

v_call: TRBV30
j_call: TRBJ1-2
d_call: .
clone_size: .
cdr3_nt: TGTGCCTGGAGTGGTCTGGGCCTAGCTAATGGCTACACCTTC
cdr3_aa: CAWSGLGLANGYTF

v_call: TRBV4-3
j_call: TRBJ2-1
d_call: .
clone_size: .
cdr3_nt: TGCGCCAGCAGCCAAGAAGACTTACGGATCAGTGAGCAGTTCTTC
cdr3_aa: CASSQEDLRISEQFF

v_call: TRBV19
j_call: TRBJ1-2
d_call: .
clone_size: .
cdr3_nt: TGTGCCAGTAGTATAGACCCCAGGCCCTCCTATGGCTACACCTTC
cdr3_aa: CASSIDPRPSYGYTF

v_call: TRBV6-5
j_call: TRBJ2-3
d_call: .
clone_size: few
cdr3_nt: TGTGCCAGCAGTTTCGACTGGGGCACAGATACGCAGTATTTT
cdr3_aa: CASSFDWGTDTQYF

v_call: TRBV5-1
j_call: TRBJ2-7
d_call: .
clone_size: few
cdr3_nt: TGCGCCAGCAGCTTGCGGCCCGTTGGCTACGAGCAGTACTTC
cdr3_aa: CASSLRPVGYEQYF

v_call: TRBV4-2
j_call: TRBJ2-2
d_call: .
clone_size: .
cdr3_nt: TGTGCCAGCAGCCAACTCGGGGGAACCGGGGAGCTGTTTTTT
cdr3_aa: CASSQLGGTGELFF

v_call: TRBV10-3
j_call: TRBJ1-3
d_call: .
clone_size: .
cdr3_nt: TGTGCCGGCATGGGGGGATGGGTTGGAAACACCATATATTTT
cdr3_aa: CAGMGGWVGNTIYF

v_call: TRBV25-1
j_call: TRBJ2-7
d_call: .
clone_size: .
cdr3_nt: TGTGCCAGCAGTGAAAGGGGGAGCTCCTACGAGCAGTACTTC
cdr3_aa: CASSERGSSYEQYF

v_call: TRBV28
j_call: TRBJ1-5
d_call: .
clone_size: .
cdr3_nt: TGTGCCAGCAGTTTAGAGGGGGGTGTCTTTGTGGGCAATCAGCCCCAGCATTTT
cdr3_aa: CASSLEGGVFVGNQPQHF